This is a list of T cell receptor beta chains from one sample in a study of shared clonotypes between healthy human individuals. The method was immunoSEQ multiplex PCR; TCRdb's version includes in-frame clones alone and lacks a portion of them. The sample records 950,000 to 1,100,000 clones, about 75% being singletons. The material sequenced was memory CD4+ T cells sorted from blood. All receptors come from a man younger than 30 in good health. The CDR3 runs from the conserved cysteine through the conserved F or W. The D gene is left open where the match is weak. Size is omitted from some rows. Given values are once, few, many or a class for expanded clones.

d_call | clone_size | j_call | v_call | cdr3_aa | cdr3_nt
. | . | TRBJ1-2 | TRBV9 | CASSDRNREENGYTF | TGTGCCAGCAGCGATCGGAACAGGGAAGAGAATGGCTACACCTTC
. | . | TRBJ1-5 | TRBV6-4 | CASSVDDGQPQHF | TGTGCCAGCAGTGTCGACGACGGGCAGCCCCAGCATTTT
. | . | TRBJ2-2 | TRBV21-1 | CASYRLDAGELFF | TGTGCCAGTTACCGACTAGACGCCGGGGAGCTGTTTTTT
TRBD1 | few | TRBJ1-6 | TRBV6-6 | CASTPGTGVSSPLHF | TGTGCCAGCACCCCAGGGACAGGGGTTAGTTCACCCCTCCACTTT
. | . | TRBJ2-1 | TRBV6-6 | CASTKHRVNSYNEQFF | TGTGCCAGCACTAAGCATCGGGTTAACTCCTACAATGAGCAGTTCTTC
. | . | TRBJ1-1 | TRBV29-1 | CSVDLGATTEAFF | TGCAGCGTTGACCTTGGAGCGACGACTGAAGCTTTCTTT
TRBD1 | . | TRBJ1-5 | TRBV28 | CASSPDRGSQPQHF | TGTGCCAGCAGCCCCGACAGGGGTAGTCAGCCCCAGCATTTT
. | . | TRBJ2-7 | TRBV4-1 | CASSQGGASYEQYF | TGCGCCAGCAGCCAAGGAGGGGCCTCCTACGAGCAGTACTTC
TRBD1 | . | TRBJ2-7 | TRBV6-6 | CASSRDRGSYEQYF | TGTGCCAGCAGTCGGGACAGGGGGAGCTACGAGCAGTACTTC
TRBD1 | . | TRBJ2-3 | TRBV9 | CASSVDVRGTDTQYF | TGTGCCAGCAGCGTAGACGTCAGGGGGACAGATACGCAGTATTTT
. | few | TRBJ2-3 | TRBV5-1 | CASSSQGGGADTQYF | TGCGCCAGCAGCTCCCAGGGAGGAGGAGCAGATACGCAGTATTTT
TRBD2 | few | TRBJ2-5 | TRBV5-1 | CASSRASGKETQYF | TGCGCCAGCAGCCGGGCTAGCGGTAAAGAGACCCAGTACTTC
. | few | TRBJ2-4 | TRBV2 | CASGGLAKNIQYF | TGTGCCAGCGGGGGACTAGCCAAAAACATTCAGTACTTC
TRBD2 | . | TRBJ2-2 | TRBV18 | CASSKTSGGASVDAGELFF | TGTGCCAGCTCAAAGACTAGCGGGGGAGCGTCGGTCGACGCCGGGGAGCTGTTTTTT
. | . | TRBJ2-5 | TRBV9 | CASSVGDGKETQYF | TGTGCCAGCAGCGTAGGAGACGGAAAAGAGACCCAGTACTTC
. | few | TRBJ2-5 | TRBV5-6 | CASSLGDGETQYF | TGTGCCAGCAGCTTGGGGGACGGAGAGACCCAGTACTTC
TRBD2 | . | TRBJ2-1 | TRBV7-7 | CASSSGGSSYNEQFF | TGTGCTAGCAGCTCGGGGGGGAGCTCCTACAATGAGCAGTTCTTC
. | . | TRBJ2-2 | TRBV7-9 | CASSIPGKGFAGELFF | TGTGCCAGCAGCATCCCAGGAAAGGGGTTTGCCGGGGAGCTGTTTTTT
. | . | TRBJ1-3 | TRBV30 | CAWKRASNTIYF | TGTGCCTGGAAAAGGGCCTCAAACACCATATATTTT
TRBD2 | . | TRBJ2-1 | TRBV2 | CASRQREFTNEQFF | TGTGCCAGCAGACAGCGGGAGTTTACGAATGAGCAGTTCTTC
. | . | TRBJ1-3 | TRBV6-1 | CASRRGGSGNTIYF | TGTGCCAGCAGAAGAGGGGGCTCTGGAAACACCATATATTTT
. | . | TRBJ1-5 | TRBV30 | CAWSDRHNQPQHF | TGTGCCTGGAGTGACAGACACAATCAGCCCCAGCATTTT
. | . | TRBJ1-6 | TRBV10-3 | CATRGGPYNSPLHF | TGTGCCACTAGGGGGGGTCCTTATAATTCACCCCTCCACTTT
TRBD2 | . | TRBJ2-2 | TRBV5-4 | CASSLALAGGYTGELFF | TGTGCCAGCAGCTTGGCACTAGCGGGAGGATACACCGGGGAGCTGTTTTTT
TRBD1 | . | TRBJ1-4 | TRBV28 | CASKALGQGGKKEKLFF | TGTGCCAGCAAAGCGCTCGGACAGGGAGGAAAGAAAGAAAAACTGTTTTTT
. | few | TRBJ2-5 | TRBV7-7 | CASSPGGPGTQYF | TGTGCTAGCAGCCCGGGGGGCCCTGGAACCCAGTACTTC
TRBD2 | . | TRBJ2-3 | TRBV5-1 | CASSLEVSGGATDTQYF | TGCGCCAGCAGCTTGGAAGTTAGCGGGGGGGCCACAGATACGCAGTATTTT
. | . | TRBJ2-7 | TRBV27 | CASGRFYEQYF | TGTGCCAGCGGGAGATTTTACGAGCAGTACTTC